This TCR beta chain is drawn from a study of control samples from healthy donors and cancer patients. Repertoires were generated with immunoSEQ multiplex PCR, while TCRdb's copy carries only in-frame clones and drops some. The sample has roughly 86,000 clones; around nine tenths are singletons. The sample comprised blood. The source of this sequence is a woman aged 18-35 years in good health.

CDR3 bases: TGTGCCAGCAGCCTTAGATTTGGTCGGCACCTCTCTGGAAACACCATATATTTT. Translated, it gives CASSLRFGRHLSGNTIYF. The genes are TRBV7-9 and TRBJ1-3; D remains unclear. CDR1 and CDR2 from the germline V gene are SEHNR and FQNEAQ (reference sequence). V lost 5 bases and J 0 bases, leaving 20 bases between the germline ends. This CDR3 has 18 amino acids.